This T cell receptor (beta chain) was captured in a study of human T cells and chemical hapten exposure. General observations from the study: Unchanged with DPC sensitization were TCRs above 1 in 1000 frequency. The presence of alopecia in the donors means their immune response may differ from healthy people's.

Each CDR3 protein gets one entry after TCRdb re-called the RACE reads with MiXCR. Here the sample spans tens of thousands of distinct CDR3 sequences, about 10% being singletons. The V segment lost 5 bases and the J segment 4 bases; nucleotides outside the gene matches: 5. CDR1 and CDR2 from the germline V gene are SGHTA and FQGTGA. This CDR3 has 14 amino acids. Comments on this clonotype: Its antigen remains unidentified.

Time point here: patch test 1, 2 weeks after DPC sensitization. The treatment: therapeutic diphenylcyclopropenone sensitization with weekly scalp DPC. Each donor was an alopecia patient between 18 and 70 years of age who qualified for DPC. The sample consisted of whole blood, taken in connection with sensitization to the hapten diphenylcyclopropenone (DPC). The TCR was taken from a woman in her forties or fifties with alopecia areata. Some clones in this sample may be carry-over from other donors' samples. This rearrangement joins TRBV7-3 to TRBJ2-3, with 8 bases aligning to TRBD2. CDR3 nucleotide sequence: TGTGCCAGCAGCCCGAGCGGGAGCCCAGATACGCAGTATTTT. Its translation: CASSPSGSPDTQYF.